This T cell receptor (beta chain) was profiled in a study of CD8+ T cells in alopecia areata. The wider study: Each day, treated patients took oral tofacitinib twice, at 5 to 10 mg per dose.

Extraction of RNA preceded its reverse transcription into cDNA, which served as the sequencing template. Clones were read by immunoSEQ multiplex PCR, and TCRdb kept only the in-frame ones, dropping some. The table has roughly 150,000 clones, 85% to 90% seen once; the top ten hold more than 12%. Note on this clone: The antigen remains unidentified.

Germline CDR1 reads SGDLS; CDR2 reads YYNGEE. The CDR3 length is 14 residues. Deletions cut 3 bases from V and 3 bases from J, with 12 bases between. Study-wide points: Lesional scalp, especially alopecia totalis/universalis, showed higher clonality than normal scalp. Resident alphabeta T cells of normal skin are also sequenced in scalp samples.

The sequence was obtained from a human donor with alopecia areata. The sample was CD8+ T cells sorted from blood, taken at week 0. J is TRBJ2-5 and V is TRBV9; a possible D gene is TRBD2 (6 bases). The CDR3 coding sequence is TGTGCCAGCAGCGCCAGGGCGGGAAAAGAGACCCAGTACTTC. Its protein product is CASSARAGKETQYF.